The TCR beta chain under discussion was sequenced for a study of beta chain features in type 1 diabetes. In the study overall: Over all samples combined, over 85 million sorted cells were examined. Whole-study results and caveats: Moderate yet significant TCRB CDR3 shortening was seen in Type 1 diabetes patients in all four CD4+ subsets. VDJ junctions from type 1 diabetes patients carried fewer insertions and larger deletions. Since sequencing was performed on cDNA, cells with high TCR expression could be over-represented.

Germline trimming cut 5 bases from V and 8 bases from J; bases unmatched to any gene: 8. The CDR3 extends over 15 amino acids. The germline V gene has CDR1 LGHNA and CDR2 YNFKEQ. All of the isolated RNA was reverse transcribed, so expressed TCRB transcripts were sequenced. Using immunoSEQ multiplex PCR, the repertoire was profiled, and TCRdb retains in-frame clones only, with some absent. The data show about 130,000 clones, around 9% seen once. A few counts support this clone. Antigen: not known. This chain uses TRBV4-2 with TRBJ1-6, with 8 bases identical to TRBD1. This clonotype was sampled from a man younger than 40 with type 1 diabetes. Sequenced sample: central memory CD4+ T cells from blood. The CDR3 here is CASSKWGQEDSPLHF. The DNA of the CDR3 is TGTGCCAGCAGCAAGTGGGGACAGGAGGATTCACCCCTCCACTTT.